This TCR beta chain was captured in a study of spatial heterogeneity in lung cancer. By its share, this clonotype is medium-sized. Its specificity is not known. This beta chain lies outside the target of a library built for alpha chains; its clone size means little. General study points: Mutation counts in tumors were tracked by counts of expanded intratumoral alpha and beta TCRs. Ubiquitous nonsynonymous mutations were tracked by counts of ubiquitous expanded TCRs, and regional ones by counts of regional expanded TCRs.

A unique molecular identifier was carried by every single TCR cDNA molecule. From the 5' RACE reads, TCRdb called clonotypes with MiXCR, one entry per CDR3 protein. The repertoire has approximately 9,600 distinct CDR3 sequences, roughly 12% of them found once; the top ten carry roughly 10%. Time point in this sample: sample taken at primary tumor resection. Untreated early-stage non-small cell lung cancer patients, 65 to 90 in total, were the donors. V gave up 4 bases and J gave up 10 bases, with 13 bases separating them. Germline V gives CDR1 SQVTM, CDR2 ANQGSEA. The CDR3 spans 11 residues. The chain joins TRBV29-1 to TRBJ1-2, with unresolved D. The sequence was obtained from a male donor with early-stage non-small cell lung cancer. The sequencing used lung tumor tissue, collected at surgery. In DNA, the CDR3 is TGCAGCGTTGTTGTCGGGTGGTTCTACACCTTC. Protein: CSVVVGWFYTF.